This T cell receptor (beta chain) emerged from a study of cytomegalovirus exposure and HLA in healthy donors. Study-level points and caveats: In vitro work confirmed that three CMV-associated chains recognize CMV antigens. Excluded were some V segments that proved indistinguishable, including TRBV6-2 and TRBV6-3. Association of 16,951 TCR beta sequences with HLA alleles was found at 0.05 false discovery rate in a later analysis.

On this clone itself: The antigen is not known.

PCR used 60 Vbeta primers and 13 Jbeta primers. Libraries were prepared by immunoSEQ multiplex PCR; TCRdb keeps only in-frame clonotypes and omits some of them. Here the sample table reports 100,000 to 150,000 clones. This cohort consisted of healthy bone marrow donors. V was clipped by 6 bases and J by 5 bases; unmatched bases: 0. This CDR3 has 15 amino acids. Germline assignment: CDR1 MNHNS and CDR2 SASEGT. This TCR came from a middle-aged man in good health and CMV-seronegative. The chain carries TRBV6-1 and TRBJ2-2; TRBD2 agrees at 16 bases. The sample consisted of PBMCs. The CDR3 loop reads CASRGLAGGTGELFF. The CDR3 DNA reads TGTGCCAGCAGGGGACTAGCGGGAGGGACCGGGGAGCTGTTTTTT.